This TCR beta chain appears in the sequencing data of a study of breast tumors, draining lymph nodes, adjacent tissues. Study outcomes and limitations: Data fit most tumor T cells coming from lymph node, expanding in tumor.

One entry per CDR3 protein results from TCRdb running MiXCR on the multiplex PCR reads. Found here are about 180,000 distinct CDR3 sequences, approximately 30% of them singletons; the top ten hold about 4%. To note about this clonotype: Its antigen is undetermined.

Breast cancer patients provided tissue from their axillary draining lymph nodes. The receptor's source is a female donor with breast cancer. Some clones in this sample may be carry-over from other donors' samples. Sequences were obtained from axillary lymph node tissue.

The chain's CDR3 is CASSPPYRESPQETQYF. The DNA for the CDR3 is TGTGCCAGTAGTCCACCGTACAGGGAATCACCCCAAGAGACCCAGTACTTC. The chain employs TRBV19 and TRBJ2-5; TRBD1 is a possible D gene (6 bases). Per the germline V gene, CDR1 is LNHDA and CDR2 is SQIVND (reference sequence). The ends were cut back, 5 bases at V and 1 base at J, with 20 bases in the middle. CDR3 length: 17 residues.